This is a list of T cell receptor beta chains from one sample in a study of Graves' ophthalmopathy and Graves' hyperthyroidism. TCRdb reanalysed the multiplex PCR reads using MiXCR and keeps one entry per CDR3 protein. The top ten clones hold over 8.5% of a sample with about 1.2 million distinct CDR3 sequences, about two fifths of them seen once. Sequences were obtained from peripheral blood or thyroid tissue (not recorded which). The receptors derive from an adult man with Graves' hyperthyroidism. Each CDR3 is given with its conserved first and last residue.

v_gene,CDR3aa
TRBV6-2/TRBV6-3,CASSRPLRNEAFF
TRBV12-3/TRBV12-4,CASSQLSSGAAYEQYF
TRBV10-3,CASTDKVLCEQYF
TRBV2,CASRGFVLLETQYF
TRBV10-2,CASSQAWDSGYTF
TRBV10-3,CASSEIGQGGYNQPQHF
TRBV20-1,CSAGTGNQPQHF
TRBV10-3,CAISANVLTF
TRBV11-2,CASSLIGRGNQPQHF
TRBV10-3,CAISSWKVREKLFF
TRBV29-1,CSVVKGLGTEAFF
TRBV4-2,CASSPRGDTGELFF
TRBV29-1,CSVALQGGNEKLFF
TRBV29-1,CSVDTGEEYGFLGF
TRBV5-1,CASSLGSPQLAVGETQYF
TRBV15,CATSRTTGDDEQYF
TRBV10-3,CAISESVGKGPYYGYTF
TRBV6-2/TRBV6-3,CASSATLAGVKETQYF
TRBV25-1,CASSKISTEQYF
TRBV7-9,CASSFGQGWGYSNQPQHF
TRBV10-2,CASSESLYRVPTNEKLFF
TRBV5-6,CASSHLVASANEKLFF
TRBV10-3,CAISGSRGGPRGTGELFF
TRBV3-1,CASSQGGTGRAKTQYF
TRBV10-3,CAISGYDNQPQHF
TRBV7-8,CASSLSMTGVGTGELFF
TRBV24-1,CATSDLPGELFF
TRBV20-1,CSATTGTGGFYEQHF
TRBV7-9,CASSLEVSPLHF
TRBV2,CASSPRNWFGGGANVLTF
TRBV6-5,CASTATLGRPQHF
TRBV7-8,CASSPGTGFYQPQHF
TRBV2,CASSEGLAGATQYF
TRBV2,CASRPTGGDRTQYF
TRBV7-2,CASSLADSNQPQHF
TRBV20-1,CSVGLAGVPQETQYF
TRBV10-3,CAINGTGGHSPLHF
TRBV20-1,CSARALPRQGIGYTF
TRBV20-1,CSASGVLAETQYF
TRBV6-5,CASSRQGFGNTIYF
TRBV20-1,CSAGTGEFSGANVLTF
TRBV4-3,CASSQGGGSGNTIYF
TRBV29-1,CSVVADSLNNYGYTF
TRBV15,CATSSPLAQETQYF
TRBV15,CATQGAGEETQYF
TRBV7-9,CASSQADNTGELFF
TRBV7-9,CASSLLSGLDSPLHF
TRBV7-9,CASSATGGYNYGYTF
TRBV15,CATSRDADPSGNTIYF
TRBV20-1,CSARDGARGNQPQHF
TRBV5-6,CASSLRGKFSGNTIYF
TRBV28,CASADLRGHQPQHF
TRBV7-9,CASSFQGSSQPQHF
TRBV2,CASSGSSRQGAAGANVLTF
TRBV9,CASSAWDRESGYTF
TRBV6-4,CASSAPDKGGRDGYTF
TRBV19,CASSTYRTGYGQPQHF
TRBV29-1,CSVEGTKGLETQYF
TRBV7-7,CASSNGTSRQETQYF
TRBV20-1,CSAPRQGNQPQHF